The next 14 T cell receptor beta chains were all read from a single sample in a study of vaccination effects on CD4 cells after COVID-19. The method was immunoSEQ multiplex PCR; TCRdb's version includes in-frame clones alone and lacks a portion of them. The repertoire holds 40,000 or so clones, over 80% seen once, with about 2.8% in the top ten. Once cultured for 10 to 11 days, the cells underwent separation to obtain CD4+ T cells. No antigens are known for them. This sample comprised CD4+ T cells from PBMCs cultured without peptide, obtained before COVID-19 vaccination. These receptors came from a human donor who received a COVID-19 vaccine.

J is TRBJ1-5 and V is TRBV7-3; the D is unclear. The germline gives CDR1 SGHTA, CDR2 FQGTGA. Between the trimmed V and J ends, which lost 1 base and 4 bases, there was a span of 5 bases. The CDR3 is made up of 13 amino acids. CDR3 in DNA: TGTGCCAGCAGCTTAATCAGAAATCAGCCCCAGCATTTT. It translates to CASSLIRNQPQHF.

This rearrangement joins TRBV18 to TRBJ1-2; tentative D call: TRBD1 (5 bases). V lost 2 bases, J lost 2 bases, and 12 bases lay in between. The CDR3 sequence is 15 residues long. Looked up from germline, CDR1 is KGHSH and CDR2 is LQKENI. The CDR3 region has the DNA TGTGCCAGCTCACCAGGGACGGGGTTAAACTATGGCTACACCTTC. Translation gives CASSPGTGLNYGYTF.

This chain connects TRBV5-6 to TRBJ1-1, with D perhaps TRBD1 (6 bases). The germline CDR1 and CDR2 sequences are SGHDT and YYEEEE. This CDR3 comprises 14 residues. Trimming shortened V by 0 bases and J by 7 bases, and 13 bases separated the two germline ends. The CDR3 loop is CASSLEQGWSEAFF. As DNA, the CDR3 is TGTGCCAGCAGCTTGGAACAGGGTTGGAGTGAAGCTTTCTTT.

The chain employs TRBV18 and TRBJ2-1; D is possibly TRBD1 (5 bases). CDR3 length: 15 residues. Germline CDR1 is KGHSH and CDR2 is LQKENI. V was clipped by 2 bases and J by 5 bases, with 13 bases between them. The CDR3 loop is CASSPGSGQDNEQFF. The DNA of the CDR3 is TGTGCCAGCTCACCAGGGTCAGGGCAGGACAATGAGCAGTTCTTC.

This chain joins TRBV7-2 and TRBJ2-1, with D uncertain. CDR1 and CDR2 (germline): SGHTA, FQGNSA. The V and J ends lost 5 bases and 4 bases respectively, with 9 bases between them. This CDR3 comprises 13 residues. The CDR3 region has the DNA TGTGCCAGCAGCCCTCACCCTTACAATGAGCAGTTCTTC. It translates to CASSPHPYNEQFF.

This clone has just a few counts. This chain links TRBV27 with TRBJ1-6; D gene unclear. V was shortened by 5 bases and J by 9 bases, with 8 bases between the two germline ends. Germline CDR1 and CDR2: MNHEY and SMNVEV (reference sequence). CDR3 size: 12 residues. The CDR3 region is CASSTLISPLHF. In DNA form, the CDR3 reads TGTGCCAGCAGTACTCTAATTTCACCCCTCCACTTT.

The chain couples TRBV28 to TRBJ2-2, with 13 nucleotides matching TRBD2. The J segment lost 3 bases and the V segment lost 1 base, leaving 11 bases of the junction unmatched. Germline V gives CDR1 MDHEN, CDR2 SYDVKM. CDR3 length: 20 residues. CDR3 in DNA: TGTGCCAGCAGTTTATCTCCGGGACTAGCGGGGCGACCCTACACCGGGGAGCTGTTTTTT. It codes for CASSLSPGLAGRPYTGELFF.

This clone has just a few counts. The chain joins TRBV5-1 to TRBJ1-2, with TRBD1 matching 7 bases. CDR3 size: 13 residues. Germline lookup yields CDR1 SGHRS and CDR2 YFSETQ. J lost 8 bases, V lost 0 bases, and 4 bases had no gene match. CDR3 DNA: TGCGCCAGCAGCTTGGAGGGGGCAGGCGGCTACACCTTC. It codes for CASSLEGAGGYTF.

This clone came up a few times. V usage is TRBV25-1 and J usage is TRBJ1-2, with TRBD1 as a possible D gene (5 bases). Germline assignment: CDR1 MGHDK and CDR2 SYGVNS. V was cut by 6 bases and J by 4 bases, with 9 bases left in between. There are 12 residues in the CDR3. The CDR3 DNA follows: TGTGCCAGCAGGGGGGACGTCTATGGCTACACCTTC. This translates into CASRGDVYGYTF.

This chain connects TRBV5-1 to TRBJ1-1, with TRBD1 identical over 7 bases. This CDR3 spans 14 amino acids. Germline CDR1 SGHRS, CDR2 YFSETQ. After removal of 4 bases from V and 4 bases from J, the junction contained 7 bases not matched to a gene. The CDR3 here is CASSQNRGVTEAFF. CDR3 nucleotide sequence: TGCGCCAGCAGCCAAAACAGGGGCGTCACTGAAGCTTTCTTT.

The V gene is TRBV9, the J gene TRBJ2-2; D assignment may be TRBD1 or TRBD2 (5 bases each). This CDR3 spans 14 amino acids. V was cut by 4 bases and J by 3 bases, with 10 bases left in between. Germline CDR1 and CDR2: SGDLS and YYNGEE. The CDR3 sequence is CASSPVGDTGELFF. CDR3 bases: TGTGCCAGCAGCCCCGTGGGGGACACCGGGGAGCTGTTTTTT.

This chain connects TRBV7-9 to TRBJ2-5; the D gene could be TRBD1 or TRBD2 (6 bases each). Germline V CDR1 and CDR2: SEHNR, FQNEAQ (reference sequence). Trimming removed 6 bases at V and 2 bases at J, with 16 bases between. The CDR3 runs to 15 residues. CDR3 region: CASRDGGGTQETQYF. CDR3 DNA: TGTGCCAGCAGGGACGGGGGCGGGACTCAAGAGACCCAGTACTTC.

The chain uses TRBV6-5 and TRBJ2-7, with D uncertain. Trimming shortened V by 8 bases and J by 0 bases, and 11 bases separated the two germline ends. From germline, CDR1 is MNHEY and CDR2 SVGAGI. The length of the CDR3 is 13 residues. CDR3 sequence: CASRALSSYEQYV. The CDR3 coding sequence is TGTGCCAGCCGGGCCCTAAGCTCCTACGAGCAGTACGTC.

This chain uses TRBV7-2 with TRBJ1-5; no definite D call. V shed 3 bases and J shed 2 bases, with 14 bases lying between them. The CDR3 covers 16 residues. Germline loops: CDR1 SGHTA, CDR2 FQGNSA. The CDR3 sequence: CASSFFGPAGNQPQHF. CDR3 sequence (DNA): TGTGCCAGCAGCTTTTTTGGCCCGGCGGGCAATCAGCCCCAGCATTTT.